A single sample is the source of the 30 T cell receptor beta chains below, sequenced in a study of OX40 agonist ivuxolimab in advanced cancers. TCRdb's copy holds only in-frame clones and misses some; the assay was immunoSEQ multiplex PCR. There are 77,000 or so clones in the sample; 90% occur only once, and more than 1.5% lies in the top ten. This sample comprised CD4+ or CD8+ T cells sorted from blood, obtained in a trial of the OX40 agonist ivuxolimab. The origin of the receptors is an adult with an advanced solid tumor such as melanoma, head and neck, liver or kidney cancer.

This clone was recorded once. The CDR3 sequence is CASSQDLLRTGARGYTF. CDR3 DNA: TGTGCCAGCAGCCAAGATCTCCTTCGGACAGGGGCCCGGGGCTACACCTTC. The V call is TRBV14, the J call TRBJ1-2; 9 positions match TRBD1. The CDR3 has 17 residues. Germline V gene data show CDR1 as SGHDN and CDR2 as FVKESK. Trimming took 0 bases from V and 8 from J; bases not matched to a gene: 13.

The genes are TRBV19 and TRBJ2-7; D unresolved. Trimming pared 4 bases from V and 2 bases from J, leaving 3 bases between. Germline V gives CDR1 LNHDA, CDR2 SQIVND (reference sequence). The CDR3 is made up of 11 amino acids. CDR3 protein: CASSTAYEQYF. As DNA, the CDR3 is TGTGCCAGTAGTACCGCCTACGAGCAGTACTTC.

The chain is built from TRBV23-1 and TRBJ1-1; D possibly corresponds to TRBD1 (6 bases). TRBV23-1 is an ORF for which the function is uncertain. V was cut by 3 bases and J by 5 bases, with 22 bases left in between. The CDR3 is made up of 17 amino acids. The CDR3 DNA sequence: TGCGCCAGCAGTCACCACACCCCGGGGGGACAAAAGACTGAAGCTTTCTTT. Translating gives CASSHHTPGGQKTEAFF.

This sequence joins TRBV5-4 and TRBJ2-1, with D perhaps given as TRBD1 or TRBD2 (7 bases each). This CDR3 is built from 17 residues. Per germline, CDR1 SGHNT and CDR2 YYREEE (reference sequence). With 4 bases removed from V and 0 bases from J, the gap between germline ends came to 17 bases. The CDR3 region has the DNA TGTGCCAGCAGCCGGAGACAGGGAGGGAGCTCCTACAATGAGCAGTTCTTC. This sequence encodes CASSRRQGGSSYNEQFF.

The rearrangement links TRBV7-3 to TRBJ2-1, with no clear D. Between the trimmed V and J ends, which lost 6 bases and 5 bases, there was a span of 17 bases. The germline CDR1 and CDR2 sequences are SGHTA and FQGTGA. This CDR3 has 15 residues. This CDR3 is CASSKDRKNNNEQFF. CDR3 sequence (DNA): TGTGCCAGCAGTAAAGACCGCAAAAACAACAATGAGCAGTTCTTC.

J is TRBJ2-3 and V is TRBV9; 11 bases are a match to TRBD2. V lost 4 bases, J lost 3 bases, and 7 bases stayed unmatched. The germline V gene has CDR1 SGDLS and CDR2 YYNGEE. This CDR3 region has 16 residues. CDR3 DNA: TGTGCCAGCAGCACCCGGACTAGCGGGTTTACAGATACGCAGTATTTT. Translated, it gives CASSTRTSGFTDTQYF.

This sequence joins TRBV7-8 and TRBJ2-2, with TRBD1 identical over 7 bases. Trimming removed 3 bases from V and 5 bases from J; junction bases left unmatched: 9. Germline CDR1 and CDR2: SGHVS and FQNEAQ. The CDR3 runs 16 residues. The CDR3 nucleotides read TGTGCCAGCAGCTTCCGAACAGGGGCCGTGACCGGGGAGCTGTTTTTT. Its protein product is CASSFRTGAVTGELFF.

This clone occurred once. The chain has TRBV10-1 and TRBJ2-3, with D possibly being TRBD1 (5 bases). Germline-derived CDR1 and CDR2 are WNHNN and SYGVQD (reference sequence). The V gene lost 1 base and the J gene lost 4 bases, with 12 bases spanning the gap. This CDR3 is built from 15 residues. For the CDR3, the DNA is TGCGCCAGCAGTGAGTGGCAGGGTGGCTCAGATACGCAGTATTTT. Protein: CASSEWQGGSDTQYF.

This chain connects TRBV28 to TRBJ2-5, with a possible D match to TRBD1 (6 bases). This CDR3 spans 16 amino acids. V lost 6 bases and J lost 0, with 17 bases in between. CDR1 is MDHEN, CDR2 SYDVKM, per germline. The CDR3 here is CASSYSQGTNQETQYF. The CDR3 bases are TGTGCCAGCAGCTATTCCCAGGGGACGAACCAAGAGACCCAGTACTTC.

The chain recombines TRBV7-9 with TRBJ2-7, with 8 bases matching TRBD1. The CDR3 extends over 18 amino acids. Unmatched junction bases numbered 14, after V lost 4 bases and J lost 0 bases. Per the germline V gene, CDR1 is SEHNR and CDR2 is FQNEAQ (reference sequence). CDR3 sequence reads: CASSSALTGGIFSYEQYF. CDR3 nucleotide sequence: TGTGCCAGCAGCTCCGCTCTAACAGGGGGGATATTCTCCTACGAGCAGTACTTC.

The chain links TRBV7-9 to TRBJ2-5; 8 bases match TRBD1. The germline CDR1 and CDR2 sequences are SEHNR and FQNEAQ (reference sequence). The CDR3 is made up of 15 amino acids. Germline trimming cut 4 bases from V and 4 bases from J; bases unmatched to any gene: 8. Here the CDR3 DNA reads TGTGCCAGCAGCTCACCTGGACAGGGACTAGAGACCCAGTACTTC. Translated: CASSSPGQGLETQYF. Supplemented by reference TRBV7-9 and TRBJ2-5, the full variable domain reads DTGVSQNPRHKITKRGQNVTFRCDPISEHNRLYWYRQTLGQGPEFLTYFQNEAQLEKSRLLSDRFSAERPKGSFSTLEIQRTEQGDSAMYLCASSSPGQGLETQYFGPGTRLLVL.

The rearrangement joins TRBV6-1 to TRBJ2-3, with TRBD2 matching 7 bases. Germline assignment: CDR1 MNHNS and CDR2 SASEGT. The V and J ends lost 2 bases and 4 bases, in that order; junction bases with no gene match: 6. This CDR3 contains 15 residues. CDR3 in DNA: TGTGCCAGCAGTGAATGGGGCGGGAGTGCAGATACGCAGTATTTT. Residues: CASSEWGGSADTQYF.

Concerning this clone itself: Sequence at one end of the junction differs from germline and may be a read error. The J gene is TRBJ2-1, the V gene TRBV10-3, with a weak D call TRBD2 (5 bases). The CDR3 runs 15 residues. The germline CDR1 and CDR2 sequences are ENHRY and SYGVKD. The CDR3 nucleotides are TGTGCCATCAGCGAGTCGGAGCCCCCAAGTAGCGCGCAGTTCTTC. Amino acids: CAISESEPPSSAQFF.

The chain links TRBV10-1 to TRBJ1-5; a possible D gene is TRBD1 (5 bases). Germline assignment: CDR1 WNHNN and CDR2 SYGVQD (reference sequence). V lost 4 bases to trimming and J lost 0 bases, with 13 bases between them. The CDR3 has 16 residues. CDR3 amino acids: CASSAKGRDSNQPQHF. The CDR3 DNA follows: TGCGCCAGCAGTGCGAAGGGGCGGGATAGCAATCAGCCCCAGCATTTT.

The gene calls are TRBV7-2 and TRBJ1-5, with TRBD1 identical over 9 bases. The CDR3 consists of 15 residues. Germline CDR1 is SGHTA and CDR2 is FQGNSA. Trimming removed 1 base from V and 6 bases from J; junction bases left unmatched: 4. This chain's CDR3 is CASSLGTGVGQPQHF. CDR3 in DNA: TGTGCCAGCAGCTTAGGGACAGGGGTCGGTCAGCCCCAGCATTTT.

In DNA form, the CDR3 reads TGTGCCAGCAGCCTTGGGACAGGGGGCAGCGATGAGCAGTTCTTC. Translated: CASSLGTGGSDEQFF. This chain joins TRBV7-2 and TRBJ2-1; TRBD1 aligns across 12 bases. With 5 bases clipped from V and 8 bases from J, the junction kept 7 bases outside the gene matches. The germline CDR1 and CDR2 sequences are SGHTA and FQGNSA. The CDR3 consists of 15 residues.

The chain combines TRBV7-2 with TRBJ1-2; perhaps TRBD1 as D (5 bases). Germline V gene sequence: CDR1 SGHTA, CDR2 FQGNSA. The V end was cut by 1 base, the J end by 0 bases, with 6 bases between. This CDR3 contains 14 residues. The CDR3 here is CASSLVGANYGYTF. CDR3 coding DNA: TGTGCCAGCAGCTTAGTAGGGGCTAACTATGGCTACACCTTC.

The chain has TRBV11-3 and TRBJ1-1; D may be TRBD1 (6 bases). With 5 bases removed from V and 0 bases from J, the gap between germline ends came to 13 bases. The CDR3 length is 15 residues. Germline-derived CDR1 and CDR2 are SGHNT and YENEEA. CDR3 protein: CASSPRGQLNTEAFF. CDR3 DNA sequence: TGTGCCAGCAGCCCCCGTGGACAGCTGAACACTGAAGCTTTCTTT.

The genes are TRBV10-3 and TRBJ2-1, with 13 bases matching TRBD2. The CDR3 totals 19 residues. The V segment lost 6 bases and the J segment 0 bases; nucleotides outside the gene matches: 11. CDR1 is ENHRY, CDR2 SYGVKD, per germline. DNA of the CDR3: TGTGCCATCAGCGACCCCTTGGGACTAGCGGGGAGCTCCTACAATGAGCAGTTCTTC. This codes for CAISDPLGLAGSSYNEQFF.

The chain is built from TRBV19 and TRBJ1-6; D is undetermined. Trimming pared 5 bases from V and 9 bases from J, leaving 14 bases between. Germline V gives CDR1 LNHDA, CDR2 SQIVND (reference sequence). The CDR3 is 14 amino acids. The CDR3 DNA reads as TGTGCCAGTAGTCGTGGGGAGAGAGGTTCACCCCTCCACTTT. Translating it yields CASSRGERGSPLHF. Full variable domain (remainder filled in from reference TRBV19 and TRBJ1-6): DGGITQSPKYLFRKEGQNVTLSCEQNLNHDAMYWYRQDPGQGLRLIYYSQIVNDFQKGDIAEGYSVSREKKESFPLTVTSAQKNPTAFYLCASSRGERGSPLHFGNGTRLTVT.

The chain is built from TRBV29-1 and TRBJ1-4; perhaps TRBD1 as D (5 bases). V shed 2 bases and J shed 5 bases, with 12 bases lying between them. Per germline, CDR1 SQVTM and CDR2 ANQGSEA. This CDR3 contains 14 residues. CDR3 in amino acids: CSVETWGRNEKLFF. CDR3 coding DNA: TGCAGCGTTGAAACATGGGGGAGAAATGAAAAACTGTTTTTT.

This chain connects TRBV6-6 to TRBJ1-1; a weak D match, TRBD1 (5 bases). The V and J ends lost 2 bases and 7 bases respectively, with 11 bases between them. This CDR3 spans 13 amino acids. Germline V gene lookup returns CDR1 MNHNY and CDR2 SVGAGI (reference sequence). The CDR3 region has the DNA TGTGCCAGCAGTTACAAGACAGTGGGTGAAGCTTTCTTT. Amino acid sequence: CASSYKTVGEAFF.

This sequence joins TRBV10-3 and TRBJ2-6, with D unclear. The ends were cut back, 0 bases at V and 0 bases at J, with 6 bases in the middle. This CDR3 spans 16 amino acids. Germline lookup yields CDR1 ENHRY and CDR2 SYGVKD. The CDR3, as DNA: TGTGCCATCAGTGAGTCCTCAGCCTCTGGGGCCAACGTCCTGACTTTC. It encodes CAISESSASGANVLTF.

The rearrangement uses TRBV18 and TRBJ2-7, with D perhaps matching TRBD2 (5 bases). Between the trimmed V and J ends, which lost 3 bases and 0 bases, there was a span of 12 bases. The CDR3 is 15 amino acids. In germline, CDR1 is KGHSH, CDR2 LQKENI. This CDR3 is CASSPSGKSSYEQYF. The CDR3, as DNA: TGTGCCAGCTCACCGTCGGGGAAGAGCTCCTACGAGCAGTACTTC.

The chain has TRBV5-1 and TRBJ1-1; 8 positions agree with TRBD1. The J segment lost 7 bases and the V segment lost 4 bases, leaving 9 bases of the junction unmatched. CDR3 length equals 14 residues. CDR1 SGHRS and CDR2 YFSETQ come from the germline V gene. CDR3 sequence: CASSKNSGQGEAFF. The CDR3 DNA is TGCGCCAGCAGCAAAAATAGCGGACAGGGTGAAGCTTTCTTT.

This clone was detected once. This rearrangement joins TRBV28 to TRBJ2-1; TRBD2 matches at 8 bases. J gave up 9 bases and V 3 bases, and 10 bases lay outside the gene matches. This CDR3 spans 15 amino acids. Germline lookup yields CDR1 MDHEN and CDR2 SYDVKM. CDR3 nucleotides: TGTGCCAGCAGTTTGGCCAGCAGACTAGCGAGTGAGCAGTTCTTC. This translates into CASSLASRLASEQFF.

CDR3 bases: TGTGCCAGCTCCTACCTGGGGCGGGAGAGAGATACGCAGTATTTT. Its translation: CASSYLGRERDTQYF. The genes are TRBV9 and TRBJ2-3; 7 bases agree with TRBD2. The CDR3 loop spans 15 amino acids. The germline gives CDR1 SGDLS, CDR2 YYNGEE. The junction had 13 bases not matched to a gene; V was cut back by 7 bases and J by 5 bases.

The chain uses TRBV9 and TRBJ1-3; no clear D gene. Germline V gene lookup returns CDR1 SGDLS and CDR2 YYNGEE. This CDR3 spans 16 amino acids. Trimming stripped 3 bases from V and 0 bases from J, with 13 bases between. DNA for the CDR3: TGTGCCAGCAGCGCCAGTATCACCATCTCTGGAAACACCATATATTTT. Translated: CASSASITISGNTIYF. The variable domain in full, completed from reference TRBV9 and TRBJ1-3, reads DSGVTQTPKHLITATGQRVTLRCSPRSGDLSVYWYQQSLDQGLQFLIQYYNGEERAKGNILERFSAQQFPDLHSELNLSSLELGDSALYFCASSASITISGNTIYFGEGSWLTVV.

This sequence joins TRBV11-2 and TRBJ2-5, with D tentatively TRBD2 (5 bases). The CDR3 is 17 amino acids. V lost 4 bases and J lost 1, with 19 bases in between. From germline, CDR1 is SGHAT and CDR2 FQNNGV. The CDR3 region is CASSYGRAYAPQETQYF. In nucleotides, the CDR3 is TGTGCCAGCAGCTACGGGCGGGCCTATGCCCCCCAAGAGACCCAGTACTTC. The whole variable domain, remainder taken from reference TRBV11-2 and TRBJ2-5, is EAGVAQSPRYKIIEKRQSVAFWCNPISGHATLYWYQQILGQGPKLLIQFQNNGVVDDSQLPKDRFSAERLKGVDSTLKIQPAKLEDSAVYLCASSYGRAYAPQETQYFGPGTRLLVL.

The gene calls are TRBV7-9 and TRBJ1-2, with TRBD1 identical over 8 bases. V lost 3 bases to trimming and J lost 6 bases; unmatched junction nucleotides: 3. The CDR3 has 13 amino acids. Germline CDR1 reads SEHNR; CDR2 reads FQNEAQ (reference sequence). CDR3 region: CASSLAGGDGYTF. CDR3 in DNA: TGTGCCAGCAGCTTGGCAGGGGGCGATGGCTACACCTTC.